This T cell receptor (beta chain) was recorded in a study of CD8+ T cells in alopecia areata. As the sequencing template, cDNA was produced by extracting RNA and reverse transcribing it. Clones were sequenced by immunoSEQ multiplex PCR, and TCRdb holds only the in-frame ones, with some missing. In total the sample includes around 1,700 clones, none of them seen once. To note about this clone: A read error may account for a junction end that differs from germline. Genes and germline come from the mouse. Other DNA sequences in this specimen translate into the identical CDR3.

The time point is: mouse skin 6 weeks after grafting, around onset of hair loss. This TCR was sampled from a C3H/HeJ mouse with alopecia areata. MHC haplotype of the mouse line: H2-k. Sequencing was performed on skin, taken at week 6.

The DNA read from the CDR3 is TGCGCCAGCAGCCTCCGGGACTGGGGGATAAGTGCAGAA. Its translation is CASSLRDWGISAE. The CDR3 in full is CASSLRDWGISAETLYF. V is TRBV5 and J is TRBJ2-3; 11 positions match TRBD2. Read coverage stops 4 residues before the CDR3 terminus; the germline J gene supplies the remainder. Per the germline V gene, CDR1 is LGHNA and CDR2 is YNLKQL (reference sequence). The CDR3 consists of 17 residues.